The present TCR beta chain was sequenced within a study of blood T cell repertoires in COVID-19. Looking at the study overall: COVID-19 samples collected from the United States, Italy and Spain covered acute and convalescent phases. PBMCs, B-cell-depleted T cells, or T cells provided the cDNA or gDNA that made up the material.

Original processing methods: Amplification with reference gene primers provided the estimates of nucleated cell counts. The data were produced by immunoSEQ multiplex PCR, yet TCRdb's version contains in-frame clones alone and is incomplete. V and J calls plus clone size are reproduced from that table; the DNA served to infer D and trimming. Here the sample spans roughly 15,000 clones, roughly 70% being singletons. Input material: peripheral blood. The TCR comes from a man in his fifties or sixties with acute or convalescent COVID-19.

The CDR3 coding sequence is TGTGCCAGCAGCTTAGTTGTGCAGGGGGCCGGAAACACCATATATTTT. It codes for CASSLVVQGAGNTIYF. The rearrangement joins TRBV7-6 to TRBJ1-3, with TRBD1 identical over 8 bases. Trimming took 1 base from V and 4 from J; bases not matched to a gene: 6. Germline CDR1 is SGHVS and CDR2 is FNYEAQ. The CDR3 has 16 amino acids.